This T cell receptor beta chain was identified in a study of cytomegalovirus exposure and HLA in healthy donors. Broader study findings: Previously analyzed data showed that most TCR beta V segments were productive at a frequency of about 87% or about 30%.

About this clone: As yet, its antigen is unknown.

This CDR3 is 15 amino acids long. CDR1 is MNHNY and CDR2 is SVGAGI in the germline V gene (reference sequence). V was pared by 0 bases and J by 4 bases, with 12 bases between. With 60 Vbeta and 13 Jbeta primers, the PCR was carried out. Sequencing used immunoSEQ multiplex PCR; TCRdb keeps in-frame clones, though not all of them. The sample consists of some 80,000 clones, over 9% of them appearing once. The chain carries TRBV6-6 and TRBJ1-1, with TRBD1 as a possible D gene (5 bases). The receptor comes from a man in his 60s in good health and CMV-seropositive. The sequenced material came from PBMCs. Here the CDR3 DNA reads TGTGCCAGCAGTTACTCGACAGAAACGGGCACTGAAGCTTTCTTT. Amino acids: CASSYSTETGTEAFF.